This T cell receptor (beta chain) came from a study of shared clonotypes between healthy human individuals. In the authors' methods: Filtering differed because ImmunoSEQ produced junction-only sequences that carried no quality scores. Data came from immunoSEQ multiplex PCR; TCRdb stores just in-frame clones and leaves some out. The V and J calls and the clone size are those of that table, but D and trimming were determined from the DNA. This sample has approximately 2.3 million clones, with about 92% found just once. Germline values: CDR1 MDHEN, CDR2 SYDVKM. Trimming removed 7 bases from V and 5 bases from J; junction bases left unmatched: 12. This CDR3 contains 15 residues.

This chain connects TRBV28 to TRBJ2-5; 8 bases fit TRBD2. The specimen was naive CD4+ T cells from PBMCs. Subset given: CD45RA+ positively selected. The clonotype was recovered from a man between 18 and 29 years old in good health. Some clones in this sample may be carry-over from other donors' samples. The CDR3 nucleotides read TGTGCCAGCACCACAACCGGGGGGGCGCGGGAGACCCAGTACTTC. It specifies CASTTTGGARETQYF.